This TCR beta chain is drawn from a study of T cell repertoires in cytomegalovirus infection. TCRdb ran MiXCR on the reads and lists one entry per CDR3 protein. Among about 480,000 distinct CDR3 sequences listed, around 35% were seen once. This clonotype was counted between two and nine times. Its antigen is not known. This TCR came from a human donor in good health (CMV status not recorded). Some clones in this sample may be carry-over from other donors' samples. This material consisted of cultured PBMCs, taken from culture after CMV antigen stimulation.

The CDR3 region has the DNA TGTGCCAGCAGACAAGGACTAGCGGGAGTTGAGACCCAGTACTTC. Translation gives CASRQGLAGVETQYF. J is TRBJ2-5 and V is TRBV6-6; 13 bases line up with TRBD2. Trimming took 6 bases from V and 5 from J; bases not matched to a gene: 6. Germline V gives CDR1 MNHNY, CDR2 SVGAGI (reference sequence). CDR3 size: 15 residues.